This T cell receptor beta chain was recovered during a study of blood T cell repertoires in COVID-19 (dated by TCRdb to the early 2020s). Turning to the overall study: Collaborator samples came from the United States, Italy and Spain and covered acute and convalescent phases of COVID-19. Deeply sampled blood TCRbeta repertoires from subjects exposed to, actively infected with, or recovered from COVID-19 were included in the dataset. The prospective study material was composed of cDNA or gDNA derived from T cells, B-cell-depleted T cells, or PBMCs. A freely available public database, intended as a resource for researchers studying the immune response to SARS-CoV-2, is where the repertoires were released. HLA class I and class II types, where available, came from metadata supplied by the sample provider rather than from assay-based typing. Sample metadata almost always included a de-identified subject ID, COVID-19 status, age in years and sex. Samples came from the ongoing ImmuneRACE study (first 160 participants) plus 1,254 subjects from 6 global collaborators.

The paper's findings and limits, for the study overall: How much clinical and demographic metadata was included differed by source and by participant, and the metadata was provided uncurated.

Whole blood was collected in K2EDTA tubes by collaborating institutions according to the institutions' own protocols. Collaborator samples were shipped for TCRbeta analysis as frozen whole blood, isolated PBMCs, or DNA extracted from either sample type. Details on this clone: Its antigen target is currently unknown. No quality values exist for individual bases; no much larger clone is one base distant.

TCRbeta CDR3 regions were amplified from genomic DNA by means of the immunoSEQ Assay, a bias-controlled multiplex PCR. On the study's bioinformatics: The number of nucleated cells in each sample was estimated from the amplification of reference gene primers within the assay. To quantify the absolute abundance of each unique TCRbeta CDR3 rearrangement, sequence reads were collapsed and filtered. For each sample, productive Simpson clonality was calculated as the square root of Simpson's diversity index across productive rearrangements. Held by TCRdb, this immuneACCESS table contains in-frame sequences only and omits some clones. Under half of the omission traces to an unresolved V gene where checked; the cause of the rest is unknown. Clone size and the V and J calls come from that table; the DNA yielded D and trimming. Within this sample are 90,000 or so clones, with roughly 88% of them counted one time only. Roughly 25% of the sample is taken by the ten largest.

From cysteine to phenylalanine, the CDR3 is 12 amino acids long. Only the CDR3 portion is preserved as DNA: 36 bases, with reading frame beginning at the first base. The germline V gene sets CDR1 to KGHDR and CDR2 to SFDVKD. At the junction V is shortened by 5 bases and J by 6 bases, with 6 bases in between. The material sequenced was peripheral blood. This clonotype was obtained from a man aged 60-69 years with acute or convalescent COVID-19. The chain was built from TRBV24-1 and TRBJ2-2; D gene: possibly TRBD1, on 5 matching bases. The DNA sequence reads TGTGCCACCAGTGTAGGGGCCGGGGAGCTGTTTTTT. The resulting protein is CATSVGAGELFF.